These 2 T cell receptor beta chains came from one sample sequenced in a study of cytomegalovirus exposure and HLA in healthy donors. Clones were read by immunoSEQ multiplex PCR, and TCRdb kept only the in-frame ones, dropping some. The sample holds roughly 130,000 clones, 85% to 90% seen once. The material sequenced was PBMCs. The receptors shown here come from a man between 18 and 29 years old in good health and CMV-seronegative.

DNA for the CDR3: TGTGCCAGCAGGGGAGGGACAACTAAAGGTAACACTGAAGCTTTCTTT. It is translated as CASRGGTTKGNTEAFF. This chain connects TRBV28 to TRBJ1-1; D possibly corresponds to TRBD1 (6 bases). Trimming took 6 bases from V and 2 from J, leaving 19 bases between them. The CDR3 is 16 amino acids. Germline V CDR1 and CDR2: MDHEN, SYDVKM.

The chain has TRBV21-1 and TRBJ1-3; no DNA check was done on the table's D call, TRBD1. TRBV21-1 is reported as a pseudogene. This CDR3 is built from 17 residues. The CDR3 here is CASSKGSGGSCGNTIYF. The CDR3 DNA reads TGTGCCAGCAGCAAAGGGTCAGGGGGCTCTTGCGGAAACACCATATATTTT.